This TCR beta chain was retrieved from a study of blood T cell repertoires in COVID-19. J was trimmed by 8 bases and V by 5 bases; bases with no gene match: 7. Germline CDR1 MNHEY, CDR2 SVGEGT. This CDR3 comprises 15 residues. The protocol was immunoSEQ multiplex PCR, while the TCRdb copy is restricted to in-frame clones and leaves out a portion. This sample has about 100,000 clones, with roughly 89% found just once. The genes are TRBV6-2 or TRBV6-3 and TRBJ2-4; TRBD2 matches 12 bases. The TCR originated in a man between 70 and 80 years old with active or convalescent COVID-19. Sequenced input: peripheral blood. CDR3 DNA sequence: TGTGCCAGCAGTCTCGGACTAGCGGGGACCCACATTCAGTACTTC. It translates to CASSLGLAGTHIQYF.